Each of the 13 T cell receptor beta chains below was sequenced from the same sample in a study of response to subunit inactivated influenza vaccine. TCRdb itself ran the RT-PCR reads through MiXCR, one entry per CDR3 protein. The sample carries about 650,000 distinct CDR3 sequences, about 15% recorded once. Sequencing was performed on PBMCs from blood, taken roughly 15 days before vaccination. These receptors originate from a man in his fifties or sixties who received an inactivated influenza vaccine.

This clonotype has ten or more counts. The chain combines TRBV7-9 with TRBJ2-3; D might be TRBD1 or TRBD2, each matching 5 bases. Germline CDR1 and CDR2: SEHNR and FQNEAQ (reference sequence). The ends were cut back, 5 bases at V and 4 bases at J, with 10 bases in the middle. The CDR3 has 13 residues. The CDR3 DNA reads as TGTGCCAGCAGCCCCCGGGGCCCAGATACGCAGTATTTT. It specifies CASSPRGPDTQYF. The full variable domain, completed using reference TRBV7-9 and TRBJ2-3, is DTGVSQNPRHKITKRGQNVTFRCDPISEHNRLYWYRQTLGQGPEFLTYFQNEAQLEKSRLLSDRFSAERPKGSFSTLEIQRTEQGDSAMYLCASSPRGPDTQYFGPGTRLTVL.

This chain joins TRBV12-3 or TRBV12-4 and TRBJ2-2; D not certain. This CDR3 contains 14 residues. The ends were cut back, 2 bases at V and 7 bases at J, with 11 bases in the middle. The CDR3 DNA follows: TGTGCCAGCAGTTTAACTCAAGGGCTCGGGGAGCTGTTTTTT. It is translated as CASSLTQGLGELFF.

This clonotype was picked up a small number of times. This chain links TRBV2 with TRBJ2-5, with 9 nucleotides matching TRBD2. CDR3 length equals 14 residues. Per germline, CDR1 SNHLY and CDR2 FYNNEI. The trim removed 4 bases at V and 4 bases at J, leaving 4 bases unmatched. Here the CDR3 DNA reads TGTGCCAGCAGTGTGCAACTAGCGGGAGAGACCCAGTACTTC. Protein sequence: CASSVQLAGETQYF.

The chain joins TRBV9 to TRBJ2-5; perhaps TRBD1 as D (7 bases). The ends were cut back, 0 bases at V and 1 base at J, with 10 bases in the middle. The CDR3 has 15 amino acids. Germline-derived CDR1 and CDR2 are SGDLS and YYNGEE. CDR3 in amino acids: CASSVVQGGQETQYF. The CDR3 DNA reads as TGTGCCAGCAGCGTAGTTCAGGGGGGCCAAGAGACCCAGTACTTC.

This sequence joins TRBV20-1 and TRBJ2-2; TRBD1 matches at 8 bases. Looked up from germline, CDR1 is DFQATT and CDR2 is SNEGSKA (reference sequence). V dropped 6 bases and J dropped 4; count of bases not matched to a gene: 4. CDR3 length: 13 amino acids. The chain's CDR3 is CSARTGTTGELFF. CDR3 sequence (DNA): TGCAGTGCAAGGACAGGGACCACCGGGGAGCTGTTTTTT.

The chain uses TRBV4-3 and TRBJ2-1, with 7 bases matching TRBD2. Germline CDR1 is LGHNA and CDR2 is YSLEER. The junction had 10 bases not matched to a gene; V was cut back by 4 bases and J by 4 bases. The CDR3 runs to 16 residues. The CDR3 bases are TGCGCCAGCAGCCGCCAACGGTGGGACTATTACAATGAGCAGTTCTTC. It yields the protein CASSRQRWDYYNEQFF.

This clonotype was picked up many times. The CDR3 nucleotides are TGTGCCAGCAGTCCCCGGACTAGCGGGAGGGGGCATGAGCAGTTCTTC. Residues: CASSPRTSGRGHEQFF. The V gene is TRBV12-3 or TRBV12-4, the J gene TRBJ2-1; 15 bases line up with TRBD2. The trim removed 5 bases at V and 8 bases at J, leaving 7 bases unmatched. This CDR3 comprises 16 residues.

The chain joins TRBV7-9 to TRBJ1-5; 7 bases map to TRBD1. The germline V gene encodes CDR1 SEHNR and CDR2 FQNEAQ (reference sequence). This CDR3 region has 15 residues. The junction had 4 bases not matched to a gene; V was cut back by 1 base and J by 4 bases. CDR3 amino acids: CASSLVGTVNQPQHF. Here the CDR3 DNA reads TGTGCCAGCAGCTTAGTCGGGACAGTGAATCAGCCCCAGCATTTT.

This clonotype was picked up many times. The gene calls are TRBV10-3 and TRBJ2-1, with no clear D. The CDR3 has 12 residues. Germline V gene lookup returns CDR1 ENHRY and CDR2 SYGVKD. With 7 bases removed from V and 8 bases from J, the gap between germline ends came to 12 bases. CDR3: CAIKSMTDEQFF. The CDR3 DNA is TGTGCCATCAAGTCAATGACCGATGAGCAGTTCTTC.

The chain links TRBV5-4 to TRBJ2-5, with D maybe TRBD2 (6 bases). Germline V gene data show CDR1 as SGHNT and CDR2 as YYREEE (reference sequence). This CDR3 comprises 16 residues. V lost 1 base, J lost 1 base, and 14 bases lay in between. The CDR3: CASSLRTGASQETQYF. In nucleotides, the CDR3 is TGTGCCAGCAGCTTGCGAACGGGAGCGTCCCAAGAGACCCAGTACTTC.

There are many counts of this clonotype. This rearrangement joins TRBV7-2 to TRBJ2-7, with 9 bases that match TRBD1. Germline V gives CDR1 SGHTA, CDR2 FQGNSA. Trimming took 5 bases from V and 7 from J; bases not matched to a gene: 12. CDR3 length: 15 amino acids. CDR3 sequence reads: CASSPRGTGHGEQYF. The CDR3 DNA sequence: TGTGCCAGCAGCCCGAGAGGGACAGGGCATGGGGAGCAGTACTTC.

The chain joins TRBV5-1 to TRBJ2-1; 7 bases match TRBD2. The germline V gene encodes CDR1 SGHRS and CDR2 YFSETQ. V shed 7 bases and J 6 bases; nucleotides not matched to a gene: 7. The CDR3 totals 13 residues. CDR3 protein: CASGRESTNEQFF. DNA for the CDR3: TGCGCCAGCGGGCGGGAGAGTACCAATGAGCAGTTCTTC.

V is TRBV12-3 or TRBV12-4 and J is TRBJ2-1; D remains unclear. CDR3 size: 16 residues. Deletions cut 2 bases from V and 6 bases from J, with 17 bases between. DNA for the CDR3: TGTGCCAGCAGTTTATCTTCAGCGTTGGCTTTCAATGAGCAGTTCTTC. Translating gives CASSLSSALAFNEQFF.